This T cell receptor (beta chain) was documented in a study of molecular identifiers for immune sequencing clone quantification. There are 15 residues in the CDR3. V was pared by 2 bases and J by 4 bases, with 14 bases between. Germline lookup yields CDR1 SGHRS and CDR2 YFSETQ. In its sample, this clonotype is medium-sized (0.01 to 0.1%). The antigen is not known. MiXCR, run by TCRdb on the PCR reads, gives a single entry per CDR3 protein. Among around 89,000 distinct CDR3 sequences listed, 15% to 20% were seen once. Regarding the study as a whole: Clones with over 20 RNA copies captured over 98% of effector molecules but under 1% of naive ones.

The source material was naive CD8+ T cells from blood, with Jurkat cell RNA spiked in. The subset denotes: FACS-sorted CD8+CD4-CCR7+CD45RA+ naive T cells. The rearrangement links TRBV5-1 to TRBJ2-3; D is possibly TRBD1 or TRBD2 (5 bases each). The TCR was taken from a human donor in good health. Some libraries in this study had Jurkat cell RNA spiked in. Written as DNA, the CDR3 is TGCGCCAGCAGCTTAGGAGGCAGGGACGCAGATACGCAGTATTTT. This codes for CASSLGGRDADTQYF.